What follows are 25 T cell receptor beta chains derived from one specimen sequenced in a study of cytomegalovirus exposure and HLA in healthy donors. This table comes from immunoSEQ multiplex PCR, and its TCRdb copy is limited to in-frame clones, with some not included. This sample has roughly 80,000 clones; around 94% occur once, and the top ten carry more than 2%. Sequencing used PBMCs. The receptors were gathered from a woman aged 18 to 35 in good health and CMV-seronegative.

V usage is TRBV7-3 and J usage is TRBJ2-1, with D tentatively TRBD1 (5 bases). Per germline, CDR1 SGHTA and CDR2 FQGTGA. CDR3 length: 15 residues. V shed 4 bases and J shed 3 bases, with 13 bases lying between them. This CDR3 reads CASSCKRQLYNEQFF. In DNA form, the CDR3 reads TGTGCCAGCAGCTGTAAGAGACAGCTCTACAATGAGCAGTTCTTC.

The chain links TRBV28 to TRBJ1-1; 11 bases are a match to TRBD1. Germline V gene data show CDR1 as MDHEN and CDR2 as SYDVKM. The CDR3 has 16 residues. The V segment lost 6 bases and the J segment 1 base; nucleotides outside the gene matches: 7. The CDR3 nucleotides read TGTGCCAGCAGCTCGGACAGGGGGCGAGGGAACACTGAAGCTTTCTTT. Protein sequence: CASSSDRGRGNTEAFF.

CDR3 residues: CAISEPLQRSSSYNEQFF. DNA of the CDR3: TGTGCCATCAGTGAGCCGCTTCAGCGTTCGAGCTCCTACAATGAGCAGTTCTTC. The chain is built from TRBV10-3 and TRBJ2-1; D ambiguous. V was trimmed by 2 bases and J by 0 bases, leaving 17 bases between them. This CDR3 spans 18 amino acids. The V gene's germline CDR1 is ENHRY and CDR2 SYGVKD.

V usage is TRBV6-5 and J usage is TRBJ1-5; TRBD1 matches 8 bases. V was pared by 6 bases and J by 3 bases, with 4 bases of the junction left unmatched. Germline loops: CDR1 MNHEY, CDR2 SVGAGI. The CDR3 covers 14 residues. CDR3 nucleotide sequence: TGTGCCAGCAGACGGACAGGGAACAATCAGCCCCAGCATTTT. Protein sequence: CASRRTGNNQPQHF.

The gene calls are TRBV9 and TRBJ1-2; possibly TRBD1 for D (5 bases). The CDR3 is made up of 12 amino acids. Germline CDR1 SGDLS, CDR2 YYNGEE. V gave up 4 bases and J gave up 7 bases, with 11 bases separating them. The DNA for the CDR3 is TGTGCCAGCAGCCCGGCGGGGGTTGGCTACACCTTC. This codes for CASSPAGVGYTF. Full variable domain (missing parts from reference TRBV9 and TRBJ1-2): DSGVTQTPKHLITATGQRVTLRCSPRSGDLSVYWYQQSLDQGLQFLIQYYNGEERAKGNILERFSAQQFPDLHSELNLSSLELGDSALYFCASSPAGVGYTFGSGTRLTVV.

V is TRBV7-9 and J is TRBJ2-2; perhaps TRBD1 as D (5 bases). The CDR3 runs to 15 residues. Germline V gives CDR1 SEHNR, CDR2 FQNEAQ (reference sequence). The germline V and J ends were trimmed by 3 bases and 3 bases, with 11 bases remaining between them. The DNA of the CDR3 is TGTGCCAGCAGCTTCCTCAGGGAAGACACCGGGGAGCTGTTTTTT. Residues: CASSFLREDTGELFF.

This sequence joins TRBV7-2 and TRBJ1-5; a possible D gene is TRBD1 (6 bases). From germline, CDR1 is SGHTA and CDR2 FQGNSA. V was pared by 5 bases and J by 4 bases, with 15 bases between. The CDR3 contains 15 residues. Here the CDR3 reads CASSQDSLSNQPQHF. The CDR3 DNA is TGTGCCAGCAGCCAGGACAGTCTCTCGAATCAGCCCCAGCATTTT.

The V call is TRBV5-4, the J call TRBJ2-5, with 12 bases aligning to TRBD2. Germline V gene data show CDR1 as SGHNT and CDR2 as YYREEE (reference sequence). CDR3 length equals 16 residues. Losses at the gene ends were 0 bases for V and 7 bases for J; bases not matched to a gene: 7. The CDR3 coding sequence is TGTGCCAGCAGCTTGGATCTAGCGGGGGGGCTGGGGACCCAGTACTTC. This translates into CASSLDLAGGLGTQYF.

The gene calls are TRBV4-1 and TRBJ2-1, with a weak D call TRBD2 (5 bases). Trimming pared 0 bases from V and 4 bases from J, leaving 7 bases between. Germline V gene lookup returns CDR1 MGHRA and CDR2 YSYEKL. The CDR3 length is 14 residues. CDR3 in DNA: TGCGCCAGCAGCCAAGAGGGGAGATACAATGAGCAGTTCTTC. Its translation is CASSQEGRYNEQFF.

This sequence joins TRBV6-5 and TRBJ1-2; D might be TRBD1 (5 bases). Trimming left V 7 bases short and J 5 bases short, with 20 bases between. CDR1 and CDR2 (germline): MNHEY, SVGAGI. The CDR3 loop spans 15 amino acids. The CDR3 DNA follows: TGTGCCAGCACGGACCGGGGGAGTGGGGGGTATGGCTACACCTTC. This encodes CASTDRGSGGYGYTF.

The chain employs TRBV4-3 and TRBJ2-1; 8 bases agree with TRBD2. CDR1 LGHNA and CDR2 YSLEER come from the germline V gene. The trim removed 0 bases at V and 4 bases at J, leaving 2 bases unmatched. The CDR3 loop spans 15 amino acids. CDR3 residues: CASSQDGGGYNEQFF. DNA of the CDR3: TGCGCCAGCAGCCAAGACGGGGGGGGATACAATGAGCAGTTCTTC.

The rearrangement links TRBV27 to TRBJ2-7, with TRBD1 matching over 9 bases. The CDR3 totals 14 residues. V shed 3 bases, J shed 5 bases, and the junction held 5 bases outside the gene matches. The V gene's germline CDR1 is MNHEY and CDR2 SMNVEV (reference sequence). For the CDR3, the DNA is TGTGCCAGCAGTTTGTTGGGACAGGGAGACGAGCAGTACTTC. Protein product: CASSLLGQGDEQYF.

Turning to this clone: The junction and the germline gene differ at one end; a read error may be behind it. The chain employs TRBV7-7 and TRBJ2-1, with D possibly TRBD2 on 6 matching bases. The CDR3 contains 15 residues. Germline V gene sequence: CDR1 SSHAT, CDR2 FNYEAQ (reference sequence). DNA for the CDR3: TGTGCTAGCAGTACGGGAGACGGCTCCTACAATGAGCAGTTCTTC. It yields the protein CASSTGDGSYNEQFF.

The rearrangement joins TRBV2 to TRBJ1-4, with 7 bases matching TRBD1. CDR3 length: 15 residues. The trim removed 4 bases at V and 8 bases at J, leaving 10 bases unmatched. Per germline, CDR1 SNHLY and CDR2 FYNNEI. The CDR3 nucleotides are TGTGCCAGCAGTGCTTCCCAGATCAGGGGGGAAAAACTGTTTTTT. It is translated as CASSASQIRGEKLFF. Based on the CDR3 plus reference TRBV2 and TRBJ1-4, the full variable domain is EPEVTQTPSHQVTQMGQEVILRCVPISNHLYFYWYRQILGQKVEFLVSFYNNEISEKSEIFDDQFSVERPDGSNFTLKIRSTKLEDSAMYFCASSASQIRGEKLFFGSGTQLSVL.

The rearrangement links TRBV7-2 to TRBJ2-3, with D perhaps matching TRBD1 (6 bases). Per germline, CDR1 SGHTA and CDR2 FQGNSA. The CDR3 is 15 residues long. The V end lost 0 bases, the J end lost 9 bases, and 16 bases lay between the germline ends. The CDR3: CASSLAQGVVNTQYF. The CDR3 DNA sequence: TGTGCCAGCAGCTTAGCACAGGGTGTTGTCAACACGCAGTATTTT.

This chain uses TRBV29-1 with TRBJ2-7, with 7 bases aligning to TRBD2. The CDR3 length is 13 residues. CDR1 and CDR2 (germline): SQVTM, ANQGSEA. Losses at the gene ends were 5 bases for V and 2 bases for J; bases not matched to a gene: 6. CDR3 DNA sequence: TGCAGCGTTAGCGGGGACCAAACCTACGAGCAGTACTTC. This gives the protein CSVSGDQTYEQYF.

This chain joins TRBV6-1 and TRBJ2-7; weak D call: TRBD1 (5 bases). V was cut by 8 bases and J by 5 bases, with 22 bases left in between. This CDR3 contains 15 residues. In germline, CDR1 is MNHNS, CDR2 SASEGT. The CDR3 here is CASGAVPRGRHEQYF. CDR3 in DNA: TGTGCCAGCGGGGCCGTTCCTAGGGGTAGGCACGAGCAGTACTTC.

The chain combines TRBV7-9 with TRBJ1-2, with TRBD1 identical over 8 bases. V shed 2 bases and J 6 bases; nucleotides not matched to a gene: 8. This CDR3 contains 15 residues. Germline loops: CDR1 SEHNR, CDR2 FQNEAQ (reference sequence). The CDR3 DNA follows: TGTGCCAGCAGCTTATCCGGTCAGGGGGCTAATGGCTACACCTTC. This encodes CASSLSGQGANGYTF.

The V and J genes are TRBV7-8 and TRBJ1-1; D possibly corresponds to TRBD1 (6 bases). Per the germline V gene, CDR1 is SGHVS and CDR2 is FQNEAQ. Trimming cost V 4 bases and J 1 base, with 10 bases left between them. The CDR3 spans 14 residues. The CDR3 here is CASSWGHQNTEAFF. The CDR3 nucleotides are TGTGCCAGCAGCTGGGGACACCAGAACACTGAAGCTTTCTTT.

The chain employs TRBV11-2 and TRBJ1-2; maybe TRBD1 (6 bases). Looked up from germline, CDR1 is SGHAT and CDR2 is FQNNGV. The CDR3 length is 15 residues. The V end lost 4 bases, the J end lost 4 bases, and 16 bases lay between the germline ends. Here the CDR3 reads CASSSIGGAGYGYTF. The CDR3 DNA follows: TGTGCCAGCAGCTCAATTGGGGGGGCCGGCTATGGCTACACCTTC.

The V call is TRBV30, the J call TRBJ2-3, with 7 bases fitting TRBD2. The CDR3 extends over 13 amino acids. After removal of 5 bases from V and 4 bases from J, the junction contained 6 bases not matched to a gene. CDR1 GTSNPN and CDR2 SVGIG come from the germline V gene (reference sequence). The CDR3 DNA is TGTGCCTGGGGACTAGGCTTGGCAGATACGCAGTATTTT. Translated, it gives CAWGLGLADTQYF.

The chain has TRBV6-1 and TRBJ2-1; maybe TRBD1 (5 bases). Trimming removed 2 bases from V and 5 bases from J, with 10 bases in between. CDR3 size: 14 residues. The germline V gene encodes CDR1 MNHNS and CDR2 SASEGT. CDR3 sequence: CASSEQTEDNEQFF. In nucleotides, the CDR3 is TGTGCCAGCAGTGAACAGACAGAGGACAATGAGCAGTTCTTC.

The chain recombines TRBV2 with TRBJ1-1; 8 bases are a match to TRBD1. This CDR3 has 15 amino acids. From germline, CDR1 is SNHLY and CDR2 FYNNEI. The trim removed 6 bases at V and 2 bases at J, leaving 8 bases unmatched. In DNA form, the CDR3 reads TGTGCCAGCAGAGACAGGGGTTTCTTAAACACTGAAGCTTTCTTT. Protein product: CASRDRGFLNTEAFF.

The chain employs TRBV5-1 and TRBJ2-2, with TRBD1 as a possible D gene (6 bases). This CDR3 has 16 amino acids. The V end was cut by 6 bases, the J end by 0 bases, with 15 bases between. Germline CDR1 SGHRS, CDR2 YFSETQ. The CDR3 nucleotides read TGCGCCAGCAATCAGGGGAACATAGCGAACACCGGGGAGCTGTTTTTT. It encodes CASNQGNIANTGELFF.

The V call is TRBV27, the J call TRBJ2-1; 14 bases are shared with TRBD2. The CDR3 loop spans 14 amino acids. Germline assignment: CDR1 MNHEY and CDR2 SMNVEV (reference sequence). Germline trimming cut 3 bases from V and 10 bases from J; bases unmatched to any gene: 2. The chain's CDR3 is CASSLGLAGVEQFF. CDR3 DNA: TGTGCCAGCAGTTTGGGACTAGCGGGAGTAGAGCAGTTCTTC.